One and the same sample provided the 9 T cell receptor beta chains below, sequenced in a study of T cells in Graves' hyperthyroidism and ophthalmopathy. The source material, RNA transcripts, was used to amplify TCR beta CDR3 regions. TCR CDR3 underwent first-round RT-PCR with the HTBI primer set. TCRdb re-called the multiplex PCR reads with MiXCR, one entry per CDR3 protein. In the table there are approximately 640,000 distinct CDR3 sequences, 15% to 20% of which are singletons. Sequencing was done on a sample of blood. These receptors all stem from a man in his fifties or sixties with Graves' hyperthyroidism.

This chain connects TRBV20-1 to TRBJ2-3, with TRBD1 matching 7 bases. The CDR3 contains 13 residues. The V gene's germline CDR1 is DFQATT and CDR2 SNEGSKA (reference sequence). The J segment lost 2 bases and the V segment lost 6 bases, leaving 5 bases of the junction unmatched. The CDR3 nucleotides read TGCAGTGCAGGGACAGATCCCACAGATACGCAGTATTTT. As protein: CSAGTDPTDTQYF.

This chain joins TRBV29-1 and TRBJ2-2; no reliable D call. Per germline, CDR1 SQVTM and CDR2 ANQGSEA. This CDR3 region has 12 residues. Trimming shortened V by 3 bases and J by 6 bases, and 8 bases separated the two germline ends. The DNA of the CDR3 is TGCAGCGTTGATGACGGGTCCGGGGAGCTGTTTTTT. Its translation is CSVDDGSGELFF.

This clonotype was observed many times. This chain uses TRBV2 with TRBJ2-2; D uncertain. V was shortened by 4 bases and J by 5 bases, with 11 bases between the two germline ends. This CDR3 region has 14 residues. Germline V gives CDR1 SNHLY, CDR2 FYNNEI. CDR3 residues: CASSVVIGTGELFF. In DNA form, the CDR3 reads TGTGCCAGCAGTGTTGTGATCGGGACCGGGGAGCTGTTTTTT. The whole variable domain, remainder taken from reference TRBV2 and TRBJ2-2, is EPEVTQTPSHQVTQMGQEVILRCVPISNHLYFYWYRQILGQKVEFLVSFYNNEISEKSEIFDDQFSVERPDGSNFTLKIRSTKLEDSAMYFCASSVVIGTGELFFGEGSRLTVL.

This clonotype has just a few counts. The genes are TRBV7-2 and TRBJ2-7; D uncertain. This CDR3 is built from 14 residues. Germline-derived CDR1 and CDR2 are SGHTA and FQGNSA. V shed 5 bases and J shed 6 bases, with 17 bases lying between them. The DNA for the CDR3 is TGTGCCAGCAGCGCCATAGGGCTGGGTCCCGAGCAGTACTTC. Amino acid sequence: CASSAIGLGPEQYF.

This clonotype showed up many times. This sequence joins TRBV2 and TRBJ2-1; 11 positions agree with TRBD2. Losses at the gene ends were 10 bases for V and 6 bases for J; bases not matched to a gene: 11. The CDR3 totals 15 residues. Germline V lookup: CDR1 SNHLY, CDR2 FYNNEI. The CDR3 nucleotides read TGTGCCACCCCGCCGGGGACTAGCGGCATCAATGAGCAGTTCTTC. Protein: CATPPGTSGINEQFF.

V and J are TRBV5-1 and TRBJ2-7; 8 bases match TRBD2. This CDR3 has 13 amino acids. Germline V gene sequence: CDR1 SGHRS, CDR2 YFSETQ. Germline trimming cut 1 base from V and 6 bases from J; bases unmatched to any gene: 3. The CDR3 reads CASSLLAGSEQYF. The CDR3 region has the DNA TGCGCCAGCAGCTTGTTAGCGGGATCCGAGCAGTACTTC. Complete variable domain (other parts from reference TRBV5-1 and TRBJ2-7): KAGVTQTPRYLIKTRGQQVTLSCSPISGHRSVSWYQQTPGQGLQFLFEYFSETQRNKGNFPGRFSGRQFSNSRSEMNVSTLELGDSALYLCASSLLAGSEQYFGPGTRLTVT.

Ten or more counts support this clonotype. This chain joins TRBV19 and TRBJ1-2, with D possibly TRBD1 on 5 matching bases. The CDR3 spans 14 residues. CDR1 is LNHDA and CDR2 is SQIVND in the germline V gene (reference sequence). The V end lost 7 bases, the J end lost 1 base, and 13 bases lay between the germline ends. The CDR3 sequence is CASNERGSNYGYTF. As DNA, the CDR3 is TGTGCCAGTAACGAACGGGGCAGTAACTATGGCTACACCTTC.

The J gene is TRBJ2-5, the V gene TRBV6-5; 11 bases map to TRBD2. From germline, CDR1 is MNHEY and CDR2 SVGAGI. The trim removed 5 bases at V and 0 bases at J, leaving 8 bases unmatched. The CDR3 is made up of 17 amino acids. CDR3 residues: CASSRLTSGAYQETQYF. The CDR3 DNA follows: TGTGCCAGCAGTCGGCTGACTAGCGGGGCGTACCAAGAGACCCAGTACTTC.

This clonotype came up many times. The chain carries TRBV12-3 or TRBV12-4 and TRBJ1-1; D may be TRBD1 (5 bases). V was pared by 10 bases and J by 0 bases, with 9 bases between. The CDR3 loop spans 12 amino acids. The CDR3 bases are TGTGCCACCGGGGCGGTGAACACTGAAGCTTTCTTT. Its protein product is CATGAVNTEAFF.